The clone carrying this T cell receptor beta chain was counted between two and nine times. The data are from a study of blood T cell repertoires in COVID-19. Study-level background: The samples span acute and convalescent COVID-19 from the United States, Italy and Spain. In each case, the material was cDNA or gDNA derived from T cells, B-cell-depleted T cells, or PBMCs.

In the original workflow: The authors estimated nucleated cell counts from reference gene primer amplification. The assay was immunoSEQ multiplex PCR, and TCRdb's table has in-frame clones only and misses some. That table gives V, J and clone size, and the DNA gave D and trimming. In the table there are 150,000 to 200,000 clones, over 85% of which are singletons. This CDR3 region has 13 residues. V was clipped by 4 bases and J by 6 bases, with 11 bases between them. The TCR originated in a woman aged 45-65 years with acute or convalescent COVID-19. Material for sequencing was peripheral blood. J is TRBJ1-3 and V is TRBV5-7, with D possibly being TRBD1 (5 bases). TRBV5-7 is filed as an ORF, its function uncertain. For the CDR3, the DNA is TGTGCCAGCAGCCGAGACAGCATAAACACCATATATTTT. It specifies CASSRDSINTIYF.